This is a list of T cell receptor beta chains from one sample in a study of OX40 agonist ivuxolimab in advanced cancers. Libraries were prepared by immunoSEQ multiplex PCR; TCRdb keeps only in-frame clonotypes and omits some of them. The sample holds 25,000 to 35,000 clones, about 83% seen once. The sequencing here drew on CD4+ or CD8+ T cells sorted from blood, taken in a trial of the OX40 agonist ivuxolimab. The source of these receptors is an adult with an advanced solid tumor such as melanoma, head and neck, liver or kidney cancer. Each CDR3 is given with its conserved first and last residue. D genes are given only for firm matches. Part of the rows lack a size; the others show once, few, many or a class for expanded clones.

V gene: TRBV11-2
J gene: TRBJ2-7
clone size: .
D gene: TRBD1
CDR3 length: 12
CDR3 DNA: TGTGCCAGCCGACAGGGCTCCTACGAGCAGTACTTC
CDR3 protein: CASRQGSYEQYF

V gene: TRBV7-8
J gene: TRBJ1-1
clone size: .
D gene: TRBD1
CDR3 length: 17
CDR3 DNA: TGTGCCAGCAGCTTAGTCAGGGGGAGTATTATGAACACTGAAGCTTTCTTT
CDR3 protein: CASSLVRGSIMNTEAFF

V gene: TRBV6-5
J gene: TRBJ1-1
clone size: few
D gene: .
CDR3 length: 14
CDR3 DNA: TGTGCCAGCAGTTCGATAGGACCCCACACTGAAGCTTTCTTT
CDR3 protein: CASSSIGPHTEAFF

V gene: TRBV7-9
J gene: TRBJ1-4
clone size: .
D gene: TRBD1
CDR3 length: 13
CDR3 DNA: TGTGCCAGCAGGGGGGACAGGGCAGGGGAACTGTTTTTT
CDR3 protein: CASRGDRAGELFF

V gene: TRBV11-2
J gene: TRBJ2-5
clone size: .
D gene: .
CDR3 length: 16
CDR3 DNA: TGTGCCAGCAGCTCCCTAGGGGAGGTCTCTCGGGAGACCCAGTACTTC
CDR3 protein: CASSSLGEVSRETQYF

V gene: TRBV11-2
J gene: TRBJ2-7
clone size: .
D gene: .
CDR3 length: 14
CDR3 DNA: TGTGCCAGCAGCTGGGCGGAGGCCTCCTACGAGCAGTACTTC
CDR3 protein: CASSWAEASYEQYF

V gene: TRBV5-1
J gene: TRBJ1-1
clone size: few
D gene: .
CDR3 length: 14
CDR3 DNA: TGCGCCAGCAGCTTGAGGGGGGTGGACACTGAAGCTTTCTTT
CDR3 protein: CASSLRGVDTEAFF

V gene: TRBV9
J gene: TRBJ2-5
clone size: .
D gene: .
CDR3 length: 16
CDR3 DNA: TGTGCCAGCAGCCAGAGTGGGGGGGGCAACCAAGAGACCCAGTACTTC
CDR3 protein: CASSQSGGGNQETQYF

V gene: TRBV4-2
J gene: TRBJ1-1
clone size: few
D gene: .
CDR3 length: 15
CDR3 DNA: TGTGCCAGCAGCGCGTCCAGGGGCAAGTACACTGAAGCTTTCTTT
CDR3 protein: CASSASRGKYTEAFF

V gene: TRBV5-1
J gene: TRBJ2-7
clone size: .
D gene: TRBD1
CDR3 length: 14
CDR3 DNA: TGCGCCAGCAGCTTGGTCAGGGGGCCTATCGAGCAGTACTTC
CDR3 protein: CASSLVRGPIEQYF

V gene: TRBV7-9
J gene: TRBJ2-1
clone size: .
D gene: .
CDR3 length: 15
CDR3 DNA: TGTGCCAGCAGCACAGAGGGGGTACCCTTAAATGAGCAGTTCTTC
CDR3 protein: CASSTEGVPLNEQFF

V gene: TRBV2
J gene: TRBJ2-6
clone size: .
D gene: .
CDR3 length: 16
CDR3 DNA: TGTGCCAGCAGATTAAAAGGAAGCTCTGGGGCCAACGTCCTGACTTTC
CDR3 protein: CASRLKGSSGANVLTF

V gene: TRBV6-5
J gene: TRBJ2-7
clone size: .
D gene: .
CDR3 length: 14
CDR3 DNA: TGTGCCAGCAGGGTCGGTGGCGGGGACTACGAGCAGTACTTC
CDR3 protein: CASRVGGGDYEQYF

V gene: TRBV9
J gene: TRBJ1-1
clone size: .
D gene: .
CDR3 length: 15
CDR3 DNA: TGTGCCAGCAGCGTAGAGGACGGGGGAAACACTGAAGCTTTCTTT
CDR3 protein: CASSVEDGGNTEAFF

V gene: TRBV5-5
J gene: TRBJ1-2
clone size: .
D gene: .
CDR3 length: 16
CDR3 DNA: TGTGCCAGCAGCTTGCAATCGGCAAGAGAGACCTATGGCTACACCTTC
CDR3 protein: CASSLQSARETYGYTF

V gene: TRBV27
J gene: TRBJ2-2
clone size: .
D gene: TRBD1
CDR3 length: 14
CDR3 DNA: TGTGCCAGCAACGGACAGGGAACGACCGGGGAGCTGTTTTTT
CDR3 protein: CASNGQGTTGELFF

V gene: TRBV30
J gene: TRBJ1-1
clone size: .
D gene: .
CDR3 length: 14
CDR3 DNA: TGTGCCTGCTTCTCCTACGACGGGAACACTGAAGCTTTCTTT
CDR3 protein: CACFSYDGNTEAFF

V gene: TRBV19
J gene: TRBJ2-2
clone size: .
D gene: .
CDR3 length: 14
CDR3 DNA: TGTGCCAGTAAGGGGGGGCAGGACACCGGGGAGCTGTTTTTT
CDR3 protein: CASKGGQDTGELFF

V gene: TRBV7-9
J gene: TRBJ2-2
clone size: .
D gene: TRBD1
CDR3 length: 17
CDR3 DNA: TGTGCCAGCAGCCTTACAGGGGGAACATCGAACACCGGGGAGCTGTTTTTT
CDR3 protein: CASSLTGGTSNTGELFF

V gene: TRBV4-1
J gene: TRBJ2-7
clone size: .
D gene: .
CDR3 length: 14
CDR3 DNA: TGCGCCAGCAGCCCCCAGGGGCGGCCCTACGAGCAGTACTTC
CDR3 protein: CASSPQGRPYEQYF

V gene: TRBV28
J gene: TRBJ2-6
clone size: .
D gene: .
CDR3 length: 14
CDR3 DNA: TGTGCCAGCAGTTCCCTGGGGTGGGCCAACGTCCTGACTTTC
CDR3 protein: CASSSLGWANVLTF

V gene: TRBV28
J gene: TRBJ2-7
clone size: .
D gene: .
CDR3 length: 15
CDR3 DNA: TGTGCCAGCAGTTTGGAACAGGAGATTTCCTACGAGCAGTACTTC
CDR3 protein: CASSLEQEISYEQYF

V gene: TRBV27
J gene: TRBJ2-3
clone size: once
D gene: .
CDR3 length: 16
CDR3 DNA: TGTGCCAGCAGCCTAGACCTCGGGTATAGCACAGATACGCAGTATTTT
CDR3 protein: CASSLDLGYSTDTQYF

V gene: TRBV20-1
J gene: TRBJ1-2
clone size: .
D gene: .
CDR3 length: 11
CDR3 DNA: TGCAGTGCTAGGGAGGGGTATGGCTACACCTTC
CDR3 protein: CSAREGYGYTF

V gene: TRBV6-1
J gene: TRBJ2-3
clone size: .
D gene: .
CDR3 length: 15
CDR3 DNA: TGTGCCAGCAGTGAGACTGAAGTTAGGGCAGATACGCAGTATTTT
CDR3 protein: CASSETEVRADTQYF

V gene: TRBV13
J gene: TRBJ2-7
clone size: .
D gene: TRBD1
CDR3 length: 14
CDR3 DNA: TGTGCCAGCAGCCCGACAGGGGGCTCCTACGAGCAGTACTTC
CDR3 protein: CASSPTGGSYEQYF

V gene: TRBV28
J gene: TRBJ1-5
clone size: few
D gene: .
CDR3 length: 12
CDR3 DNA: TGTGCCAGCACCCGACGAAATCAGCCCCAGCATTTT
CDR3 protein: CASTRRNQPQHF

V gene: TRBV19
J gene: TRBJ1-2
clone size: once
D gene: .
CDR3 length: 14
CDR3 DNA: TGTGCCAGTAGTATGGACACCGCTAACTATGGCTACACCTTC
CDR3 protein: CASSMDTANYGYTF

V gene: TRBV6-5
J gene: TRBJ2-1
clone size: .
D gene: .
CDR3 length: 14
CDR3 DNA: TGTGCCGCAGGATATGCGGGACACGGGGATGAGCAGTTCTTC
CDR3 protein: CAAGYAGHGDEQFF

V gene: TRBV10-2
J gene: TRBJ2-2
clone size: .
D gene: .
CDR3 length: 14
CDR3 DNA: TGCGCCAGCAGTGGGGATTTAGGCACCGGGGAGCTGTTTTTT
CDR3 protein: CASSGDLGTGELFF

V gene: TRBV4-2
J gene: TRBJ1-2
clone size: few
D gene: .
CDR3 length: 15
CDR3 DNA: TGTGCCAGCAGCCAGGCACCCCGGGGCCGAGCTGGCTACACCTTC
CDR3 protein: CASSQAPRGRAGYTF

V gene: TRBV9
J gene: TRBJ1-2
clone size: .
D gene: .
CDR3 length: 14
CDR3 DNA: TGTGCCAGCAGCGTAGGGGTGGCAGCTCCTGGCTACACCTTC
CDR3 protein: CASSVGVAAPGYTF

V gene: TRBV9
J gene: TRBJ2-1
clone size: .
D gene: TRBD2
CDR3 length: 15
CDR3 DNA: TGTACCAGCAGCGCAATCGGGACTAAGTACAATGAGCAGTTCTTC
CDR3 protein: CTSSAIGTKYNEQFF

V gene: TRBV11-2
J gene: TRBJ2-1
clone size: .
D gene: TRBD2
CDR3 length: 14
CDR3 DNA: TGTGCCAGCAGCTTAGGCGGGAGACCCCATGAGCAGTTCTTC
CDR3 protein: CASSLGGRPHEQFF

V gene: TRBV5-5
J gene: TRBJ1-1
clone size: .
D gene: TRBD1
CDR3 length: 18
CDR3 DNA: TGTGCCAGCAGCTTTATGACAGGGCGAAGGGTCATGAACACTGAAGCTTTCTTT
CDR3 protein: CASSFMTGRRVMNTEAFF

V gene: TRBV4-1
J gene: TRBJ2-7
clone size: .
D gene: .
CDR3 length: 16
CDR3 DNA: TGCGCCAGCAGCCAAGGGGCAGCCACGGAAACCTACGAGCAGTACTTC
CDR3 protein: CASSQGAATETYEQYF

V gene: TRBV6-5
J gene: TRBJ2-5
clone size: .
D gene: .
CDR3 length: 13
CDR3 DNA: TGTGCCAGCAGTCCGGGACTCGCGGAGACCCAGTACTTC
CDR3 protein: CASSPGLAETQYF

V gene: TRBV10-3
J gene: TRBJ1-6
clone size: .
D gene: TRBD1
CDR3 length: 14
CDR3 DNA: TGTGCCATCAGTCAGACAGGGGAAGATTCACCCCTCCACTTT
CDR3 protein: CAISQTGEDSPLHF

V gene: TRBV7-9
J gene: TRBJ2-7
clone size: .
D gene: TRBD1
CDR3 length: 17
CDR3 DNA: TGTGCCAGCAGCTTAGCCCTCTTGACAGGGAACTCCTACGAGCAGTACTTC
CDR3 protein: CASSLALLTGNSYEQYF

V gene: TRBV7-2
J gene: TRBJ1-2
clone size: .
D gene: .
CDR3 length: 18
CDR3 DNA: TGTGCCAGCAGCTTAGGCCCCAAGGCCGGGGCCGTTGGGTATGGCTACACCTTC
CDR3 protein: CASSLGPKAGAVGYGYTF

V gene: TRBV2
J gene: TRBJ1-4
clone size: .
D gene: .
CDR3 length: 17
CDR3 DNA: TGTGCCAGCAGAGGAGGACAATCCGCGATGCCTAATGAAAAACTGTTTTTT
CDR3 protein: CASRGGQSAMPNEKLFF

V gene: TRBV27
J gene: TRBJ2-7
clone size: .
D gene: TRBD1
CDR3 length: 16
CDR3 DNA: TGTGCCAGCAGTTCCCCGACCGGGACAGGGGGCCACGAGCAGTACTTC
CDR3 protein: CASSSPTGTGGHEQYF

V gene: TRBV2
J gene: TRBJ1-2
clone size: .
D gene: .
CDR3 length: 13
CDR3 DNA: TGTGCCAGCAGGGCCCTCGGGGTCTATGGCTACACCTTC
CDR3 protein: CASRALGVYGYTF

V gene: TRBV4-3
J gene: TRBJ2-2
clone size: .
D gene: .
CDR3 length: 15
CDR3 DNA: TGCGCCAGCAGCCAAGTGGGCAGTGACACCGGGGAGCTGTTTTTT
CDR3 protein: CASSQVGSDTGELFF

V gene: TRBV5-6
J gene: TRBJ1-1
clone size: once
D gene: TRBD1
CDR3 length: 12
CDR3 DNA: TGTGCCAGCAGCTTGGGGACAGGGTTCGCTTTCTTT
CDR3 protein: CASSLGTGFAFF

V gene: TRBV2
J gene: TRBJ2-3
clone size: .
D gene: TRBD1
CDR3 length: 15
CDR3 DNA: TGTGCCAGCAGTGAAGACAGGGGGCGGGCAGATACGCAGTATTTT
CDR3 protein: CASSEDRGRADTQYF

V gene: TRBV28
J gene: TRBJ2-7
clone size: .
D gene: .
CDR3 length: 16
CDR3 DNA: TGTGCCAGCAGACCCTCCGTGGCGGGGAGCTCCTACGAGCAGTACTTC
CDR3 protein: CASRPSVAGSSYEQYF

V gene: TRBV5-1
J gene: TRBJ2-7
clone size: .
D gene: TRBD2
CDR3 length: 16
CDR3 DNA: TGCGCCAGCAGCTTGGATGCGGGAGGGCATGTCGACGAGCAGTACTTC
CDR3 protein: CASSLDAGGHVDEQYF

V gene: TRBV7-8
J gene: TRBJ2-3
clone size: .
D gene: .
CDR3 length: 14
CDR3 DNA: TGTGCCAGCAGCTTCCAGGGTCACACAGATACGCAGTATTTT
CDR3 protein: CASSFQGHTDTQYF

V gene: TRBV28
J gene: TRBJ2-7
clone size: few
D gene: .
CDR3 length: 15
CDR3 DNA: TGTGCCAGCACCGAAGCCGGGACGTTCGGCTACGAGCAGTACTTC
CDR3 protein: CASTEAGTFGYEQYF

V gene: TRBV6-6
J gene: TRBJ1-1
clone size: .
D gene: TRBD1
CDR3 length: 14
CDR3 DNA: TGTGCCAGCAGCGGGACAGGGTCGCTCACTGAAGCTTTCTTT
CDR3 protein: CASSGTGSLTEAFF

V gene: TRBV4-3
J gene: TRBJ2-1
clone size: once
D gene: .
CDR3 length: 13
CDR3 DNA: TGCGCCAGCAGCCAAGACAGCTACAATGAGCAGTTCTTC
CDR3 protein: CASSQDSYNEQFF

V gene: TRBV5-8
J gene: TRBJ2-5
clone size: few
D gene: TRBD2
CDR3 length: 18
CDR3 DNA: TGTGCCAGCAGCATCGGGACTAGCGGGAGCCTCTACCAAGAGACCCAGTACTTC
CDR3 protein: CASSIGTSGSLYQETQYF

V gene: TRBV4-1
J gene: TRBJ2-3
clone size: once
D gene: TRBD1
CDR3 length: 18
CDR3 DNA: TGCGCCAGCAGCCAAGGCGGCCGAGGGGGCCTTAGCACAGATACGCAGTATTTT
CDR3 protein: CASSQGGRGGLSTDTQYF

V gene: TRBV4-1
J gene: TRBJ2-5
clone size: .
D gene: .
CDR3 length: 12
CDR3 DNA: TGCGCCAGCAGCCTTCCCGGGGAGACCCAGTACTTC
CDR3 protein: CASSLPGETQYF